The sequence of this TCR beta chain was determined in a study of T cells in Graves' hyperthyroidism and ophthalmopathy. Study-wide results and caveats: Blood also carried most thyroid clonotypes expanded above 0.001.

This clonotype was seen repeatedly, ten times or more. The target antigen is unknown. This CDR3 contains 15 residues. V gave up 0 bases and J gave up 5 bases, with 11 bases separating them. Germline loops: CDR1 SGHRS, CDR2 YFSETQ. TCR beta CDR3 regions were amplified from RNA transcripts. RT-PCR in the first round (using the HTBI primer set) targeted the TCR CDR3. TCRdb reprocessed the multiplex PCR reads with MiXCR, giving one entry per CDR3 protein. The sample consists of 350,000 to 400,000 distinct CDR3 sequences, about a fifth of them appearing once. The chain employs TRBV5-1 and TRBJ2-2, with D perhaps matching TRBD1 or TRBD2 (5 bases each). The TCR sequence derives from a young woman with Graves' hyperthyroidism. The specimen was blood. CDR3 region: CASSLGGDRTGELFF. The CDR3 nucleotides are TGCGCCAGCAGCTTGGGAGGGGATCGGACCGGGGAGCTGTTTTTT.